This T cell receptor beta chain came from a study of blood T cells in healthy people across ages. Findings and caveats of the study: Naive and antigen-experienced cells were not separated, limiting conclusive comparison. Roughly linear age-related decline in beta diversity appeared, significant by age around 36. Versus aged donors, long-lived donors had higher diversity and more naive CD4+ cells.

With regard to this clonotype: The target antigen is unknown.

CDR3 length: 18 amino acids. V was cut by 0 bases and J by 2 bases, with 18 bases left in between. From germline, CDR1 is SGHKS and CDR2 YYEKEE (reference sequence). A J-beta primer mix and a sample-barcoded 5' primer were used in a second PCR of roughly 6 to 12 cycles. TCRdb reprocessed the 5' RACE reads with MiXCR, giving one entry per CDR3 protein. The sample lists about 810,000 distinct CDR3 sequences, under 40% occurring once. Each sample used at least 7 million PBMCs. Material: blood. The genes are TRBV5-5 and TRBJ2-1; D might be TRBD1 or TRBD2, each matching 5 bases. This receptor was identified in a man between 18 and 29 years old in good health. For the CDR3, the DNA is TGTGCCAGCAGCTTGGGTCTCACCGGGACGCGAACCTACAATGAGCAGTTCTTC. Translation gives CASSLGLTGTRTYNEQFF.